Sequencing of this TCR beta chain was carried out in a study of T cells in Graves' hyperthyroidism and ophthalmopathy. Broader study findings: Ophthalmopathy, which appeared later, was predicted by the model a median around 6 months before onset. Most expanded thyroid clonotypes above 0.001 also appeared in blood.

This clonotype was observed many times. Its matching antigen is unknown. Exclusions: uncontrolled infection, other autoimmune disease, pregnancy, lactation. This sample holds PBMCs from roughly 10 ml fresh peripheral blood. Per the germline V gene, CDR1 is SNHLY and CDR2 is FYNNEI. This CDR3 comprises 16 residues. With 6 bases removed from V and 0 bases from J, the gap between germline ends came to 16 bases. Amplification targeted TCR beta CDR3 regions from RNA transcripts. RT-PCR in the first round (using the HTBI primer set) targeted the TCR CDR3. MiXCR was run by TCRdb on the multiplex PCR reads, yielding one entry per CDR3 protein. Among approximately 600,000 distinct CDR3 sequences, less than 25% were seen once, and the ten largest hold over 30%.

Sequencing was carried out using blood. The TCR comes from a man between 25 and 39 years old with Graves' ophthalmopathy. The chain is built from TRBV2 and TRBJ2-3; weak D call: TRBD1 (6 bases). CDR3 nucleotides: TGTGCCAGCAGCGTAGGACAGCTACCTAGCACAGATACGCAGTATTTT. Its translation: CASSVGQLPSTDTQYF.